This entry lists 30 T cell receptor beta chains sequenced from one sample in a study of blood T cells in healthy people across ages. Through a sample-barcoded 5' primer and a J-beta primer mix, a second PCR was run for 7 to 11 cycles. TCRdb fed the 5' RACE reads into MiXCR, producing one record per CDR3 protein. The sample has some 1.4 million distinct CDR3 sequences, around two fifths seen once. The sequencing sample was made of blood. The receptors shown here come from a woman aged 18-29 years in good health.

This chain joins TRBV10-2 and TRBJ1-1, with D maybe TRBD1 (5 bases). This CDR3 spans 15 amino acids. Germline assignment: CDR1 WSHSY and CDR2 SAAADI. Between the trimmed V and J ends, which lost 4 bases and 5 bases, there was a span of 17 bases. Written as DNA, the CDR3 is TGCGCCAGCAGTGGAATGCCGGGGACGTTGACTGAAGCTTTCTTT. Translated, it gives CASSGMPGTLTEAFF.

This chain uses TRBV15 with TRBJ1-5; the D is unclear. This CDR3 has 16 residues. Trimming removed 0 bases at V and 5 bases at J, with 14 bases between. Germline V gives CDR1 LNHNV, CDR2 YYDKDF (reference sequence). The CDR3 DNA reads as TGTGCCACCAGCAGAGATCGAGGGTTTGTGTATCAGCCCCAGCATTTT. Its translation: CATSRDRGFVYQPQHF.

The chain employs TRBV21-1 and TRBJ2-5; the DNA was not used to check the table's D call, TRBD2. TRBV21-1 is described as a pseudogene. The CDR3 spans 18 residues. The CDR3 here is CASSKVVSSGSPGKTQYF. DNA for the CDR3: TGTGCCAGCAGCAAAGTGGTATCAAGCGGGAGCCCCGGGAAGACCCAGTACTTC.

This clonotype was seen more than once but under ten times. This chain uses TRBV28 with TRBJ1-5, with D maybe TRBD1 (5 bases). The length of the CDR3 is 12 residues. V was shortened by 4 bases and J by 7 bases, with 8 bases between the two germline ends. Germline V gives CDR1 MDHEN, CDR2 SYDVKM. CDR3 residues: CASSSRQQPQHF. In nucleotides, the CDR3 is TGTGCCAGCAGTTCCCGACAGCAGCCCCAGCATTTT.

This clonotype has just a few counts. The gene calls are TRBV20-1 and TRBJ1-2, with D possibly TRBD1 on 5 matching bases. Germline loops: CDR1 DFQATT, CDR2 SNEGSKA (reference sequence). The CDR3 is made up of 14 amino acids. V lost 1 base and J 4 bases, leaving 13 bases between the germline ends. The CDR3 coding sequence is TGCAGTGCTAGAGTAGGGGAGGGATTCTATGGCTACACCTTC. As protein: CSARVGEGFYGYTF.

This clonotype has only one observation. The V call is TRBV7-9, the J call TRBJ1-5, with TRBD1 as a possible D gene (6 bases). The germline V and J ends were trimmed by 1 base and 5 bases, with 12 bases remaining between them. The CDR3 runs 15 residues. Looked up from germline, CDR1 is SEHNR and CDR2 is FQNEAQ (reference sequence). The CDR3 DNA follows: TGTGCCAGCAGCTTAGTTAATGGGGGCGATCAGCCCCAGCATTTT. Translated: CASSLVNGGDQPQHF.

The chain is built from TRBV20-1 and TRBJ2-1; 11 bases match TRBD2. The CDR3 extends over 16 amino acids. Germline V lookup: CDR1 DFQATT, CDR2 SNEGSKA (reference sequence). J gave up 7 bases and V 5 bases, and 13 bases lay outside the gene matches. Here the CDR3 DNA reads TGCAGTGCTTACCCTGTAGCGGGGGGGCCAAGGAATGAGCAGTTCTTC. This codes for CSAYPVAGGPRNEQFF.

The genes are TRBV4-1 and TRBJ1-1, with D maybe TRBD1 (5 bases). The CDR3 is made up of 14 amino acids. Trimming took 2 bases from V and 6 from J, leaving 13 bases between them. Per germline, CDR1 MGHRA and CDR2 YSYEKL. CDR3 region: CASSQPGRGAEAFF. CDR3 nucleotide sequence: TGCGCCAGCAGCCAACCCGGACGGGGCGCTGAAGCTTTCTTT.

This chain uses TRBV9 with TRBJ1-1; D is unresolved. CDR3 length equals 14 residues. The germline CDR1 and CDR2 sequences are SGDLS and YYNGEE. The V and J ends lost 3 bases and 1 base respectively, with 10 bases between them. Here the CDR3 DNA reads TGTGCCAGCAGCGCCGGGTACGGGAACACTGAAGCTTTCTTT. Translated, it gives CASSAGYGNTEAFF.

The chain combines TRBV5-6 with TRBJ2-7; D call uncertain. Per the germline V gene, CDR1 is SGHDT and CDR2 is YYEEEE. Between the trimmed V and J ends, which lost 4 bases and 3 bases, there was a span of 14 bases. The CDR3 totals 14 residues. The CDR3 protein is CASSPGTPDYEQYF. The CDR3 nucleotides are TGTGCCAGCAGCCCCGGAACCCCGGACTACGAGCAGTACTTC.

The chain employs TRBV9 and TRBJ2-3, with D hard to call. CDR1 is SGDLS, CDR2 YYNGEE, per germline. Trimming stripped 3 bases from V and 5 bases from J, with 7 bases between. The CDR3 consists of 12 residues. In DNA form, the CDR3 reads TGTGCCAGCAGCGCCCAAGTAGATACGCAGTATTTT. Its protein is CASSAQVDTQYF.

CDR3 sequence reads: CASNKGQRYNSPLHF. The CDR3 nucleotides read TGTGCCAGCAATAAGGGACAGCGCTATAATTCACCCCTCCACTTT. The chain employs TRBV6-5 and TRBJ1-6; the match to TRBD1 covers 7 bases. With V trimmed by 7 bases and J by 3 bases, 6 bases remained unmatched. This CDR3 spans 15 amino acids. CDR1 is MNHEY, CDR2 SVGAGI, per germline.

The chain combines TRBV13 with TRBJ2-5; TRBD1 matches at 7 bases. The J call could be wrong; TRBJ2-7 is a better fit for the DNA end. The CDR3 has 16 amino acids. In germline, CDR1 is PRHDT, CDR2 FYEKMQ (reference sequence). In nucleotides, the CDR3 is TGTGCCAGCAGCTTAGGCCTAGGGGGCGCGTCCTACGAGCAGTACTTC. Translated, it gives CASSLGLGGASYEQYF.

The chain uses TRBV20-1 and TRBJ1-2; D call uncertain. Per the germline V gene, CDR1 is DFQATT and CDR2 is SNEGSKA (reference sequence). With 1 base removed from V and 8 bases from J, the gap between germline ends came to 17 bases. The CDR3 covers 14 residues. The CDR3 sequence is CSARVPGAPSGYTF. The CDR3 region has the DNA TGCAGTGCTAGAGTGCCAGGAGCCCCGTCGGGCTACACCTTC.

The genes are TRBV7-2 and TRBJ1-5; D is possibly TRBD1 (5 bases). Germline assignment: CDR1 SGHTA and CDR2 FQGNSA. V was cut by 7 bases and J by 3 bases, with 10 bases left in between. This CDR3 comprises 13 residues. The CDR3 DNA follows: TGTGCCAGCACGGGGGAGAACAATCAGCCCCAGCATTTT. As protein: CASTGENNQPQHF.

The rearrangement links TRBV27 to TRBJ2-1, with TRBD2 identical over 7 bases. The CDR3 runs 15 residues. CDR1 MNHEY and CDR2 SMNVEV come from the germline V gene (reference sequence). V lost 7 bases and J lost 8; bases outside the gene matches: 14. CDR3: CASTLMGGRRDEQFF. DNA for the CDR3: TGTGCCAGCACCCTTATGGGCGGGAGACGGGATGAGCAGTTCTTC.

This clonotype was seen more than once but under ten times. CDR3 in amino acids: CASSPLSSPSGGTDTQYF. The CDR3, as DNA: TGTGCCAGCAGTCCACTCTCGTCCCCTAGCGGGGGTACAGATACGCAGTATTTT. The V call is TRBV7-6, the J call TRBJ2-3; 10 positions agree with TRBD2. There are 18 residues in the CDR3. The trim removed 6 bases at V and 3 bases at J, leaving 15 bases unmatched. Germline values: CDR1 SGHVS, CDR2 FNYEAQ.

J is TRBJ2-4 and V is TRBV7-8, with TRBD2 matching over 7 bases. In germline, CDR1 is SGHVS, CDR2 FQNEAQ. V shed 5 bases and J 3 bases; nucleotides not matched to a gene: 10. The CDR3 consists of 16 residues. The chain's CDR3 is CASSPRAGVGKNIQYF. The CDR3 DNA reads as TGTGCCAGCAGCCCGCGGGCGGGGGTTGGCAAAAACATTCAGTACTTC.

The CDR3 nucleotides are TGTGCCAGCAGCGATACAGGGTCCGAGCAGTACTTC. It translates to CASSDTGSEQYF. J is TRBJ2-5 and V is TRBV13; D may be TRBD1 (6 bases). The better agreement between TRBJ2-7 and the DNA end casts doubt on the J call. The CDR3 contains 12 residues. The germline V gene has CDR1 PRHDT and CDR2 FYEKMQ (reference sequence).

The chain joins TRBV7-9 to TRBJ1-1; D remains unclear. Germline assignment: CDR1 SEHNR and CDR2 FQNEAQ (reference sequence). Trimming shortened V by 3 bases and J by 3 bases, and 11 bases separated the two germline ends. This CDR3 is built from 14 residues. CDR3 in DNA: TGTGCCAGCAGCTTTACGGGGTTGGACACTGAAGCTTTCTTT. Translation gives CASSFTGLDTEAFF.

This sequence joins TRBV14 and TRBJ2-1, with a weak D call TRBD2 (6 bases). The V and J ends lost 6 bases and 10 bases respectively, with 10 bases between them. Germline V gives CDR1 SGHDN, CDR2 FVKESK. The CDR3 length is 11 residues. Written as DNA, the CDR3 is TGTGCCAGCAGTCGGGCGGGGGAGCAGTTCTTC. Encoded protein: CASSRAGEQFF.

This clonotype has only a few counts. The chain couples TRBV2 to TRBJ2-3; 11 nucleotides agree with TRBD1. V was pared by 10 bases and J by 4 bases, with 10 bases of the junction left unmatched. The CDR3 is 15 residues long. Germline CDR1 reads SNHLY; CDR2 reads FYNNEI. The CDR3 loop is CATPGQGEVSDTQYF. In DNA, the CDR3 is TGTGCCACCCCGGGACAGGGGGAAGTTTCAGATACGCAGTATTTT.

The chain is built from TRBV4-1 and TRBJ2-2, with 7 positions matching TRBD2. The V gene's germline CDR1 is MGHRA and CDR2 YSYEKL. This CDR3 is 16 amino acids long. Unmatched junction bases numbered 9, after V lost 4 bases and J lost 4 bases. The CDR3 here is CASSRVSGVVTGELFF. CDR3 DNA sequence: TGCGCCAGCAGCCGAGTGAGCGGGGTCGTCACCGGGGAGCTGTTTTTT.

This sequence joins TRBV29-1 and TRBJ1-2, with D perhaps matching TRBD1 (6 bases). There are 15 residues in the CDR3. Germline assignment: CDR1 SQVTM and CDR2 ANQGSEA. Between the trimmed V and J ends, which lost 4 bases and 2 bases, there was a span of 17 bases. This chain's CDR3 is CSVARDTNQNYGYTF. The CDR3, as DNA: TGCAGCGTTGCCCGGGACACTAACCAGAACTATGGCTACACCTTC.

A few counts support this clonotype. The rearrangement joins TRBV5-6 to TRBJ2-3, with 10 bases that match TRBD2. CDR3 length equals 17 residues. Germline V CDR1 and CDR2: SGHDT, YYEEEE. Trimming removed 5 bases from V and 1 base from J; junction bases left unmatched: 10. The CDR3 region has the DNA TGTGCCAGCAGATCCTCAAAAGCGGGAGGGGGCACAGATACGCAGTATTTT. It codes for CASRSSKAGGGTDTQYF. The full variable domain, rest sourced from reference TRBV5-6 and TRBJ2-3, is DAGVTQSPTHLIKTRGQQVTLRCSPKSGHDTVSWYQQALGQGPQFIFQYYEEEERQRGNFPDRFSGHQFPNYSSELNVNALLLGDSALYLCASRSSKAGGGTDTQYFGPGTRLTVL.

This chain joins TRBV10-3 and TRBJ2-1; 7 bases line up with TRBD2. V lost 0 bases to trimming and J lost 5 bases; unmatched junction nucleotides: 4. The germline gives CDR1 ENHRY, CDR2 SYGVKD. CDR3 length: 15 amino acids. CDR3 residues: CAISESGGVHNEQFF. The DNA for the CDR3 is TGTGCCATCAGTGAGTCGGGGGGGGTTCACAATGAGCAGTTCTTC.

The chain is built from TRBV6-5 and TRBJ1-5; TRBD1 is a possible D gene (5 bases). Germline V CDR1 and CDR2: MNHEY, SVGAGI. The V gene lost 5 bases and the J gene lost 5 bases, with 16 bases spanning the gap. This CDR3 has 15 amino acids. The CDR3, as DNA: TGTGCCAGCAGTCCGACAGCCGGGAGCGATCAGCCCCAGCATTTT. Its translation: CASSPTAGSDQPQHF.

This clonotype appeared a few times. CDR3 in amino acids: CASSSSRATDTQYF. In nucleotides, the CDR3 is TGTGCCAGCAGCTCCAGCAGGGCCACAGATACGCAGTATTTT. This chain joins TRBV7-8 and TRBJ2-3; D is perhaps TRBD1 (5 bases). CDR3 length: 14 residues. The V gene's germline CDR1 is SGHVS and CDR2 FQNEAQ. The V and J ends lost 4 bases and 2 bases respectively, with 10 bases between them.

This clonotype was seen many times. This sequence joins TRBV7-2 and TRBJ2-1; 7 nucleotides align to TRBD2. V was pared by 5 bases and J by 1 base, with 5 bases of the junction left unmatched. Germline V gives CDR1 SGHTA, CDR2 FQGNSA. This CDR3 spans 15 amino acids. CDR3 in amino acids: CASSVSGGSYNEQFF. Here the CDR3 DNA reads TGTGCCAGCAGCGTTTCGGGGGGTTCCTACAATGAGCAGTTCTTC.

With respect to this clonotype: A much more abundant neighbour one base away suggests this may be a read error. In DNA form, the CDR3 reads TGCAGCGGCCTAGGACAGGGATTATACACTGAGCAGTTCTTC. Protein: CSGLGQGLYTEQFF. V usage is TRBV29-1 and J usage is TRBJ2-1; TRBD1 aligns across 8 bases. Germline assignment: CDR1 SQVTM and CDR2 ANQGSEA. The CDR3 contains 14 residues.